This T cell receptor (beta chain) was sequenced in a study of OX40 agonist ivuxolimab in advanced cancers. Study-wide results and limits: There were, on average, more expanded clones in CD8+ T cells than in CD4+.

Sequencing was performed with immunoSEQ multiplex PCR; in TCRdb, only in-frame clones are kept and a portion is missing. This sample has over 30,000 clones; around 80% occur once, and the top ten carry roughly 2.5%. As to this clone: Its target is unknown.

The CDR3 consists of 13 residues. Germline lookup yields CDR1 SGHVS and CDR2 FNYEAQ. V dropped 5 bases and J dropped 8 bases, with 15 bases sitting between them. Exclusion of a patient followed from autoimmune disease history or systemic immunosuppression. Peripheral blood came from all dose cohorts at three timepoints. This specimen consisted of CD4+ or CD8+ T cells sorted from blood, obtained in a trial of the OX40 agonist ivuxolimab. V is TRBV7-6 and J is TRBJ1-2; tentatively, D is TRBD1 (5 bases). This receptor was identified in an adult with an advanced solid tumor such as melanoma, head and neck, liver or kidney cancer. CDR3: CASSGGRAEGYTF. The CDR3, as DNA: TGTGCCAGCAGCGGGGGAAGGGCGGAGGGCTACACCTTC.